Listed here are 2 T cell receptor beta chains from one sample, sequenced in a study of T cell responses to AZD1222 COVID-19 vaccine. Sequencing used immunoSEQ multiplex PCR; TCRdb keeps in-frame clones, though not all of them. The data contain under 95,000 clones, 90% of them singletons. Source: peripheral blood, taken 28 days after the second AZD1222 dose. These receptors all come from an adult who received the AZD1222 COVID-19 vaccine.

The chain is built from TRBV5-1 and TRBJ1-3, with no clear D. Trimming took off 2 bases at V and 0 bases at J, with 12 bases between the two ends. The CDR3 runs 16 residues. Germline CDR1 is SGHRS and CDR2 is YFSETQ. In DNA, the CDR3 is TGCGCCAGCAGCTTTACTTCGAGTTTCTCTGGAAACACCATATATTTT. Amino acid sequence: CASSFTSSFSGNTIYF. Full variable domain (outside the CDR3, taken from reference TRBV5-1 and TRBJ1-3): KAGVTQTPRYLIKTRGQQVTLSCSPISGHRSVSWYQQTPGQGLQFLFEYFSETQRNKGNFPGRFSGRQFSNSRSEMNVSTLELGDSALYLCASSFTSSFSGNTIYFGEGSWLTVV.

The gene calls are TRBV18 and TRBJ1-5; D is perhaps TRBD1 (5 bases). This CDR3 spans 15 amino acids. Germline CDR1 and CDR2: KGHSH and LQKENI. The V end was cut by 3 bases, the J end by 3 bases, with 12 bases between. CDR3 protein: CASSPAGQLNQPQHF. For the CDR3, the DNA is TGTGCCAGCTCACCGGCGGGGCAGCTCAATCAGCCCCAGCATTTT. Full variable domain (outside the CDR3, taken from reference TRBV18 and TRBJ1-5): NAGVMQNPRHLVRRRGQEARLRCSPMKGHSHVYWYRQLPEEGLKFMVYLQKENIIDESGMPKERFSAEFPKEGPSILRIQQVVRGDSAAYFCASSPAGQLNQPQHFGDGTRLSIL.